The clone carrying this TCR beta chain came up once. Assay: immunoSEQ multiplex PCR; the TCRdb copy retains only in-frame clones and omits some. The sample carries some 160,000 clones, more than 70% recorded once. Per the germline V gene, CDR1 is SGHRS and CDR2 is YFSETQ. V lost 0 bases and J lost 0, with 10 bases in between. CDR3 length: 16 residues. This entry is derived from a study of blood T cell repertoires in COVID-19. The V and J genes are TRBV5-1 and TRBJ2-1; a possible D gene is TRBD1 (6 bases). The receptor was isolated from a man in his fifties or sixties with acute or convalescent COVID-19. Sequences were obtained from peripheral blood. CDR3 in amino acids: CASSLEGTYSYNEQFF. The CDR3 nucleotides are TGCGCCAGCAGCTTGGAGGGGACATACTCCTACAATGAGCAGTTCTTC.